This T cell receptor beta chain was sequenced for a study of long-term antiretroviral therapy in people with HIV. Study-wide findings and caveats: Blood collection from about 2004 to 2017 possibly occurred under older ART regimens.

Researchers report immunoSEQ v3.0 was run at survey level. Generated by immunoSEQ multiplex PCR, the TCRdb table keeps only in-frame clones and is missing some. The sample has about 25,000 clones; approximately 80% are singletons. As for this clone: The antigen is unknown.

The CDR3 runs to 14 residues. Trimming removed 2 bases at V and 3 bases at J, with 10 bases between. Germline V gene sequence: CDR1 KGHSH, CDR2 LQKENI. This chain uses TRBV18 with TRBJ1-2, with a tentative D call TRBD1 (5 bases). The clonotype comes from a woman aged 18-29 years with HIV. The specimen comprised unsorted PBMCs, sampled at the start of antiretroviral therapy, before treatment. The CDR3 spells CASSPMEQDYGYTF. As DNA, the CDR3 is TGTGCCAGCTCACCAATGGAACAGGACTATGGCTACACCTTC.